This T cell receptor beta chain was identified during a study of identifying expanded T cells in peripheral blood. Concerning this clone: The antigen is not known.

Study observations and caveats: Differentially abundant clones: around 1.2 between replicates, 15 to 17 at about two weeks, approximately 18 at four. Across healthy donors, higher total template counts meant significantly greater roughly two-week count variance.

The CDR3 covers 14 residues. Germline V gives CDR1 SQVTM, CDR2 ANQGSEA. V lost 7 bases to trimming and J lost 5 bases; unmatched junction nucleotides: 8. Collection occurred without any documented infections or immune events in donors. Assay used: immunoSEQ multiplex PCR; TCRdb lists only in-frame clones, some missing. The repertoire has roughly 61,000 clones, roughly nine tenths of them found once; the top ten carry about 3.7%. The sequenced sample was blood. This chain connects TRBV29-1 to TRBJ2-5, with TRBD1 matching over 12 bases. This sequence originates from a person between 18 and 75 years old in good health. Written as DNA, the CDR3 is TGCAGCGCTCCGGGACAGGGGGCTGGGGAGACCCAGTACTTC. Its translation: CSAPGQGAGETQYF.